Listed here are 6 T cell receptor beta chains from one sample, sequenced in a study of beta chain features in type 1 diabetes. Regarding the study as a whole: Moderate yet significant TCRB CDR3 shortening was seen in Type 1 diabetes patients in all four CD4+ subsets.

Expressed TCRB transcripts were sequenced because the isolated RNA had all been reverse transcribed beforehand. TCRdb keeps only in-frame clones here, not all; method: immunoSEQ multiplex PCR. The sample carries a few hundred thousand clones, approximately 15% recorded once. No cognate antigen is known for these TCRs. Sequences were obtained from naive CD4+ T cells from blood. These receptors were collected from a man younger than 40 with type 1 diabetes.

This clone showed up just a few times. The genes are TRBV7-2 and TRBJ2-3, with D possibly TRBD2 on 6 matching bases. In germline, CDR1 is SGHTA, CDR2 FQGNSA. CDR3 size: 16 residues. Trimming cost V 1 base and J 2 bases, with 13 bases left between them. In DNA, the CDR3 is TGTGCCAGCAGCTTAGTCGCGCGGGGATTCACAGATACGCAGTATTTT. Amino acid sequence: CASSLVARGFTDTQYF.

This clone has only a few counts. The chain combines TRBV7-9 with TRBJ2-5, with D possibly being TRBD2 (5 bases). Germline V gives CDR1 SEHNR, CDR2 FQNEAQ (reference sequence). Trimming left V 7 bases short and J 5 bases short, with 14 bases between. There are 13 residues in the CDR3. As DNA, the CDR3 is TGTGCCAGCACCGTCAACCAGCGGGAGACCCAGTACTTC. Translated, it gives CASTVNQRETQYF.

The chain carries TRBV30 and TRBJ1-6; possible D gene TRBD1, 5 bases. The CDR3 sequence is 15 residues long. Trimming removed 7 bases at V and 4 bases at J, with 17 bases between. Germline lookup yields CDR1 GTSNPN and CDR2 SVGIG (reference sequence). The CDR3 region is CASSPQGRYNSPLHF. DNA for the CDR3: TGTGCCTCCTCCCCGCAGGGCAGATATAATTCACCCCTCCACTTT.

This clone was detected only a few times. The chain is built from TRBV10-3 and TRBJ1-5, with D perhaps matching TRBD1 (5 bases). V was clipped by 4 bases and J by 0 bases, with 16 bases between them. The germline V gene has CDR1 ENHRY and CDR2 SYGVKD. This CDR3 region has 17 residues. This CDR3 is CAISGSPGLDSNQPQHF. DNA for the CDR3: TGTGCCATCAGTGGGTCTCCGGGACTGGATAGCAATCAGCCCCAGCATTTT.

The chain couples TRBV28 to TRBJ1-1, with 12 bases that match TRBD1. The trim removed 4 bases at V and 7 bases at J, leaving 4 bases unmatched. The CDR3 covers 14 residues. CDR1 is MDHEN, CDR2 SYDVKM, per germline. The DNA of the CDR3 is TGTGCCAGCAGTTCGGGACAGGGGGCAGGTGAAGCTTTCTTT. Translating gives CASSSGQGAGEAFF.

This clone occurred a few times. J is TRBJ1-1 and V is TRBV9; D may be TRBD1 (5 bases). The germline CDR1 and CDR2 sequences are SGDLS and YYNGEE. The CDR3 extends over 16 amino acids. V was cut by 4 bases and J by 3 bases, with 19 bases left in between. The CDR3 here is CASSPVGVRRDTEAFF. CDR3 in DNA: TGTGCCAGCAGCCCCGTAGGGGTACGAAGGGACACTGAAGCTTTCTTT.